Below are 5 T cell receptor beta chains sequenced from a single sample in a study of T cells in Graves' hyperthyroidism and ophthalmopathy. RNA transcripts served as the template for amplifying TCR beta CDR3 regions. Using the HTBI primer set, a first-round RT-PCR was run on the TCR CDR3. From the multiplex PCR reads, TCRdb called clonotypes with MiXCR, one entry per CDR3 protein. The repertoire holds 600,000 to 800,000 distinct CDR3 sequences, with 35% as singletons. The material sequenced was blood. Every receptor here comes from a woman aged 40 to 49 with Graves' hyperthyroidism.

V gene TRBV4-1 combines with J gene TRBJ1-2; D perhaps matches TRBD1 (6 bases). This CDR3 is built from 14 residues. Trimming left V 2 bases short and J 1 base short, with 8 bases between. CDR1 MGHRA and CDR2 YSYEKL come from the germline V gene. The CDR3 region is CASSQQQGNYGYTF. The CDR3 DNA is TGCGCCAGCAGCCAACAACAGGGTAACTATGGCTACACCTTC.

This clonotype has a handful of counts. V is TRBV12-3 or TRBV12-4 and J is TRBJ1-2, with a tentative D call TRBD1 (5 bases). Deletions cut 7 bases from V and 4 bases from J, with 19 bases between. CDR3 length equals 15 residues. The CDR3 DNA follows: TGTGCCAGCACTGCACCGGGACGGTCGTTCTATGGCTACACCTTC. Residues: CASTAPGRSFYGYTF.

A few counts support this clonotype. Here the CDR3 DNA reads TGTGCCAGCAGCTTATCGGGGGGGGGATATGGCTACACCTTC. Translation: CASSLSGGGYGYTF. The rearrangement links TRBV7-9 to TRBJ1-2, with a tentative D call TRBD1 (5 bases). CDR3 size: 14 residues. Trimming removed 2 bases at V and 5 bases at J, with 12 bases between. Germline CDR1 and CDR2: SEHNR and FQNEAQ (reference sequence).

CDR3 nucleotide sequence: TGCGCCAGCAGCTTGGGGACTGGCAACGGGGAGCTGTTTTTT. Amino acids: CASSLGTGNGELFF. The chain recombines TRBV5-1 with TRBJ2-2; TRBD2 is a possible D gene (5 bases). The CDR3 runs 14 residues. V lost 0 bases to trimming and J lost 7 bases, with 10 bases between them. CDR1 is SGHRS and CDR2 is YFSETQ in the germline V gene.

This clonotype was detected ten times or more. V gene TRBV6-5 combines with J gene TRBJ1-5, with a weak D call TRBD1 (5 bases). V lost 4 bases, J lost 6 bases, and 16 bases lay in between. Germline V lookup: CDR1 MNHEY, CDR2 SVGAGI. The CDR3 has 15 residues. For the CDR3, the DNA is TGTGCCAGCAGTTGGGGCCGTGGGGGAGGTCAGCCCCAGCATTTT. This gives the protein CASSWGRGGGQPQHF.